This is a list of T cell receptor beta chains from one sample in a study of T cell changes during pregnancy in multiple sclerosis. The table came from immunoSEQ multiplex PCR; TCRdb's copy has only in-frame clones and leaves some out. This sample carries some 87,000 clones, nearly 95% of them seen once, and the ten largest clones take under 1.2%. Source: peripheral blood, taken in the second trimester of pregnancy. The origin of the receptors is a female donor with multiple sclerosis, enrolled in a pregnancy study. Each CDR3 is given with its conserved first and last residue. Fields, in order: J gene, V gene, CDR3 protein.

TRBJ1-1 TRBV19 CASKEGMNTEAFF
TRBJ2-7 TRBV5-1 CASSLGQGTLIWEQYF
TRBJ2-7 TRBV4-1 CASSPEGFSYEQYF
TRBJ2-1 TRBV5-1 CASSLDGGIEQFF
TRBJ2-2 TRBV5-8 CASSPLQGRRTGELFF
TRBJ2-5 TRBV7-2 CASSLLPSGRASETQYF
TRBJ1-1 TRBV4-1 CASSQERGVNTEAFF
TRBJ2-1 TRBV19 CATHLRPLAGGPNEQFF
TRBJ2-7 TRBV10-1 CASSESPTGPEQYF
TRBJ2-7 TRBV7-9 CASSFTQGPSYEQYF
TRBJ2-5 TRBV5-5 CASSLYGRTQETQYF
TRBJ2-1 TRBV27 CASSLRGWGRGNEQFF
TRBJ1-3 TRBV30 CACPHRTSGNTIYF
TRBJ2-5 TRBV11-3 CASSLKGSLASKRGKGTQYF
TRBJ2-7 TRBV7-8 CASSIGLADSYEQYF
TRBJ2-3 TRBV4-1 CASSQDLTSGSTDTQYF
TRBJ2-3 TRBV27 CASRWGREPGGIDTQYF
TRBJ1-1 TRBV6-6 CASRFQGFPEAFF
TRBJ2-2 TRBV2 CASLGGGGSANTGELFF
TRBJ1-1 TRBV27 CASSPPGTVFEAFF
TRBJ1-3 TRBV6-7 CASRASTGSGNTIYF
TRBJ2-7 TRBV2 CASSEALRGNAYEQYF
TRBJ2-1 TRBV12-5 CASGEIGEQFF
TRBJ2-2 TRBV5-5 CASSFQIRVDTGELFF
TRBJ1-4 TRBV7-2 CASSLQFKDGENEKLFF
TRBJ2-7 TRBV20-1 CSAGGGYEQYF